The rows below give T cell receptor beta chains drawn from one sample of a study of blood T cells in healthy people across ages. A single record per CDR3 protein comes from TCRdb applying MiXCR to the 5' RACE reads. The sample includes about 1,500,000 distinct CDR3 sequences, roughly 40% seen only once; the top ten take 7.9%. Source material: blood. Receptor source: a woman aged 18 to 35 in good health. Each CDR3 is given with its conserved first and last residue. A D gene is named only where the DNA matches it firmly. The size entry is marked missing in some rows and otherwise reads once, few, many or a size class.

v_call: TRBV20-1; d_call: NA; j_call: TRBJ2-7; clone_size: few; cdr3_nt: TGCAGTGGGGAGGTGGCTCCCGAGCAGTACTTC; cdr3_aa: CSGEVAPEQYF
v_call: TRBV20-1; d_call: TRBD2; j_call: TRBJ2-3; clone_size: NA; cdr3_nt: TGCAGTGCTACATCCGGGCGGGGGACCACAGATACGCAGTATTTT; cdr3_aa: CSATSGRGTTDTQYF
v_call: TRBV5-1; d_call: NA; j_call: TRBJ2-3; clone_size: NA; cdr3_nt: TGCGCCAGTAGCTTGGAGTACAGCACAGATACGCAGTATTTT; cdr3_aa: CASSLEYSTDTQYF
v_call: TRBV6-1; d_call: NA; j_call: TRBJ1-5; clone_size: NA; cdr3_nt: TGTGCCAGCAGTGAACGCTCGGGGGGCGCGGCGAACCGCAATCAGCCCCAGCATTTT; cdr3_aa: CASSERSGGAANRNQPQHF
v_call: TRBV28; d_call: NA; j_call: TRBJ2-1; clone_size: few; cdr3_nt: TGTGCCAGCAGTCCCGAGGACAATGAGCAGTTCTTC; cdr3_aa: CASSPEDNEQFF
v_call: TRBV6-5; d_call: NA; j_call: TRBJ1-3; clone_size: NA; cdr3_nt: TGTGCCAGCAGTTACTCGTCGGGGGAGGGGGGAAACACCATATATTTT; cdr3_aa: CASSYSSGEGGNTIYF
v_call: TRBV4-2; d_call: NA; j_call: TRBJ2-1; clone_size: few; cdr3_nt: TGTGCCAGCAGCCAAGGGCTAGTTGGCGAGACCCAGTTCTTC; cdr3_aa: CASSQGLVGETQFF
v_call: TRBV2; d_call: NA; j_call: TRBJ1-2; clone_size: NA; cdr3_nt: TGTGCCAGCAGTGAAAGGCAGGGGATTTTAAGGGACTATGGCTACACCTTC; cdr3_aa: CASSERQGILRDYGYTF
v_call: TRBV4-1; d_call: NA; j_call: TRBJ1-6; clone_size: NA; cdr3_nt: TGCGCCAGCAGGATTTCCGAAAATTCACCCCTCCACTTT; cdr3_aa: CASRISENSPLHF
v_call: TRBV5-1; d_call: NA; j_call: TRBJ2-3; clone_size: NA; cdr3_nt: TGCGCCAGCAGCCGGGACGTTGGTACGCAGTATTTT; cdr3_aa: CASSRDVGTQYF
v_call: TRBV5-1; d_call: NA; j_call: TRBJ1-1; clone_size: NA; cdr3_nt: TGCGCCAGCAGCGGAAAGGCGAACACTGAAGCTTTCTTT; cdr3_aa: CASSGKANTEAFF
v_call: TRBV6-6; d_call: NA; j_call: TRBJ2-2; clone_size: few; cdr3_nt: TGTGCCAGCGTCCGACAGGTCACCGGCACCCAGCTGTTTTTT; cdr3_aa: CASVRQVTGTQLFF
v_call: TRBV7-9; d_call: NA; j_call: TRBJ1-6; clone_size: few; cdr3_nt: TGTGCCAGCAGTGCCGACAGGCGTGATTCACCCCTCCACTTT; cdr3_aa: CASSADRRDSPLHF
v_call: TRBV20-1; d_call: NA; j_call: TRBJ2-7; clone_size: NA; cdr3_nt: TGCAGTGCTAGGGCAGGACTCTCCTACGAGCAGTACTTC; cdr3_aa: CSARAGLSYEQYF
v_call: TRBV5-6; d_call: TRBD1; j_call: TRBJ2-7; clone_size: NA; cdr3_nt: TGTGCCAGCAGCCCACGTCGGACAGGGAGCTCCTACGAGCAGTACTTC; cdr3_aa: CASSPRRTGSSYEQYF
v_call: TRBV12-3/TRBV12-4; d_call: NA; j_call: TRBJ2-7; clone_size: few; cdr3_nt: TGTGCCAGCAGCCCACAGGGTGTTGGCGGCGAGCAGTACTTC; cdr3_aa: CASSPQGVGGEQYF
v_call: TRBV9; d_call: NA; j_call: TRBJ2-1; clone_size: few; cdr3_nt: TGTGCCAGCAGCGTAAGCGGGCGTACCGATGAGCAGTTCTTC; cdr3_aa: CASSVSGRTDEQFF
v_call: TRBV10-3; d_call: TRBD1; j_call: TRBJ2-7; clone_size: NA; cdr3_nt: TGTGCCATCAGTGAGGGGACAGCCTCCTACAATGAGCAGTACTTC; cdr3_aa: CAISEGTASYNEQYF
v_call: TRBV20-1; d_call: NA; j_call: TRBJ2-1; clone_size: few; cdr3_nt: TGCAGTGCTTTGAGTATTGGGGGTTACTACAATGAGCAGTTCTTC; cdr3_aa: CSALSIGGYYNEQFF
v_call: TRBV27; d_call: NA; j_call: TRBJ2-7; clone_size: NA; cdr3_nt: TGTGCCAGCAGTGCCGGAGGCGGACTCTCCTACGAGCAGTACTTC; cdr3_aa: CASSAGGGLSYEQYF
v_call: TRBV27; d_call: NA; j_call: TRBJ2-7; clone_size: NA; cdr3_nt: TGTGCCAGCAAGCGGGTCCTTCTTGGGGAGCAGTACTTC; cdr3_aa: CASKRVLLGEQYF
v_call: TRBV9; d_call: NA; j_call: TRBJ1-2; clone_size: few; cdr3_nt: TGTGCCAGCAGCGTCAACGGGCGGGATGGCTACACCTTC; cdr3_aa: CASSVNGRDGYTF
v_call: TRBV12-3/TRBV12-4; d_call: TRBD2; j_call: TRBJ2-4; clone_size: many; cdr3_nt: TGTGCCAGCAGCTTAGCGGGAGGGCCTTTGTACTTC; cdr3_aa: CASSLAGGPLYF
v_call: TRBV6-6; d_call: NA; j_call: TRBJ1-6; clone_size: NA; cdr3_nt: TGTGCCAGCGGGCGACAAGACTTTAATTCACCCCTCCACTTT; cdr3_aa: CASGRQDFNSPLHF
v_call: TRBV29-1; d_call: NA; j_call: TRBJ2-5; clone_size: few; cdr3_nt: TGCAGCGTTCGTAGTATGGAGACCCAGTACTTC; cdr3_aa: CSVRSMETQYF
v_call: TRBV7-2; d_call: NA; j_call: TRBJ2-5; clone_size: NA; cdr3_nt: TGTGCCAGCAGCTTAAACCCTAGCGCCCCCTTCAAGCAGTACTTC; cdr3_aa: CASSLNPSAPFKQYF
v_call: TRBV16; d_call: NA; j_call: TRBJ1-2; clone_size: once; cdr3_nt: TGTGCCAGCAGCCAAGACGTCGCTTACACCTTC; cdr3_aa: CASSQDVAYTF
v_call: TRBV4-1; d_call: NA; j_call: TRBJ1-4; clone_size: NA; cdr3_nt: TGCGCCAGCAGCCAAGGACAGATTAATGAAAAACTGTTTTTT; cdr3_aa: CASSQGQINEKLFF
v_call: TRBV20-1; d_call: NA; j_call: TRBJ2-7; clone_size: NA; cdr3_nt: TGCAGTGCTAGGGGACCGGCGGCTTACGAGCAGTACTTC; cdr3_aa: CSARGPAAYEQYF